These 32 T cell receptor beta chains originate from one sample sequenced in a study of T cell changes during pregnancy in multiple sclerosis. Profiling relied on immunoSEQ multiplex PCR, and the TCRdb table lists in-frame clones only, not all of them. The sample holds about 20,000 clones, about 87% seen once. The material sequenced was CD8+ T cells from peripheral blood mononuclear cells, taken in the second trimester of pregnancy. Source of these receptors: a female donor in good health, enrolled as a control in a pregnancy study.

The J gene is TRBJ2-7, the V gene TRBV9; TRBD2 agrees at 8 bases. Per germline, CDR1 SGDLS and CDR2 YYNGEE. The ends lost 4 bases at V and 4 bases at J; junction bases unmatched: 7. The CDR3 is made up of 14 amino acids. CDR3 residues: CASSSSGSPYEQYF. In nucleotides, the CDR3 is TGTGCCAGCAGCTCAAGCGGGAGTCCGTACGAGCAGTACTTC.

The V call is TRBV4-1, the J call TRBJ1-4; D might be TRBD1 (5 bases). V lost 1 base, J lost 2 bases, and 8 bases lay in between. This CDR3 is built from 15 residues. Germline V gene lookup returns CDR1 MGHRA and CDR2 YSYEKL. CDR3 region: CASSQGPGTNEKLFF. CDR3 nucleotides: TGCGCCAGCAGCCAAGGCCCAGGGACTAATGAAAAACTGTTTTTT.

The chain couples TRBV4-1 to TRBJ1-2; no reliable D call. Germline CDR1 MGHRA, CDR2 YSYEKL. The V end lost 1 base, the J end lost 4 bases, and 13 bases lay between the germline ends. This CDR3 is built from 15 residues. The CDR3 protein is CASSQVLDRGYGYTF. CDR3 bases: TGCGCCAGCAGCCAAGTCCTAGACCGAGGCTATGGCTACACCTTC.

The CDR3 DNA reads as TGTGCCAGCACCACTCCGTGGTCCAAGCAGTACTTC. This encodes CASTTPWSKQYF. V usage is TRBV11-2 and J usage is TRBJ2-7; no clear D gene. Trimming left V 7 bases short and J 8 bases short, with 15 bases between. Germline CDR1 is SGHAT and CDR2 is FQNNGV. The CDR3 runs to 12 residues.

The V gene is TRBV4-2, the J gene TRBJ2-1; 11 bases match TRBD2. Germline-derived CDR1 and CDR2 are LGHNA and YNFKEQ. This CDR3 is built from 16 residues. With V trimmed by 2 bases and J by 2 bases, 2 bases remained unmatched. The CDR3 spells CASSQNSGGAYNEQFF. In DNA, the CDR3 is TGTGCCAGCAGCCAAAATAGCGGGGGGGCCTACAATGAGCAGTTCTTC.

The genes are TRBV9 and TRBJ2-1; TRBD2 agrees at 8 bases. Germline CDR1 and CDR2: SGDLS and YYNGEE. The CDR3 sequence is 15 residues long. The J segment lost 2 bases and the V segment lost 4 bases, leaving 5 bases of the junction unmatched. The CDR3 sequence: CASSFRGGTYNEQFF. CDR3 nucleotides: TGTGCCAGCAGCTTTCGCGGGGGGACCTACAATGAGCAGTTCTTC. The full variable domain, rest sourced from reference TRBV9 and TRBJ2-1, is DSGVTQTPKHLITATGQRVTLRCSPRSGDLSVYWYQQSLDQGLQFLIQYYNGEERAKGNILERFSAQQFPDLHSELNLSSLELGDSALYFCASSFRGGTYNEQFFGPGTRLTVL.

J is TRBJ1-1 and V is TRBV2; D is perhaps TRBD1 (6 bases). The ends were cut back, 9 bases at V and 8 bases at J, with 16 bases in the middle. The CDR3 is made up of 12 amino acids. CDR1 and CDR2 (germline): SNHLY, FYNNEI. In nucleotides, the CDR3 is TGTGCCAGGGGAAAAAAGACAGGAGAAGCTTTCTTT. Translation gives CARGKKTGEAFF.

The V call is TRBV6-5, the J call TRBJ1-2; D is uncertain. The CDR3 has 15 amino acids. The germline gives CDR1 MNHEY, CDR2 SVGAGI. V was cut by 4 bases and J by 2 bases, with 14 bases left in between. For the CDR3, the DNA is TGTGCCAGCAGTTCCAATGAGAACGGGAACTATGGCTACACCTTC. It encodes CASSSNENGNYGYTF.

The chain joins TRBV6-6 to TRBJ2-6, with D unclear. The CDR3 is made up of 15 amino acids. Germline assignment: CDR1 MNHNY and CDR2 SVGAGI (reference sequence). V lost 4 bases, J lost 0 bases, and 7 bases lay in between. The CDR3 is CASSLTSSGANVLTF. DNA of the CDR3: TGTGCCAGCAGTTTGACAAGCTCTGGGGCCAACGTCCTGACTTTC.

The V and J genes are TRBV5-6 and TRBJ1-4; 8 positions match TRBD1. V was pared by 0 bases and J by 8 bases, with 0 bases of the junction left unmatched. This CDR3 region has 13 residues. CDR1 and CDR2 from the germline V gene are SGHDT and YYEEEE. CDR3: CASSLGDREKLFF. The DNA of the CDR3 is TGTGCCAGCAGCTTGGGGGACAGGGAAAAACTGTTTTTT.

The rearrangement joins TRBV28 to TRBJ2-7; D unclear. Trimming left V 7 bases short and J 4 bases short, with 20 bases between. Germline CDR1 and CDR2: MDHEN and SYDVKM. The CDR3 has 15 amino acids. The CDR3 sequence is CASIVSASPGYEQYF. The CDR3, as DNA: TGTGCCAGCATCGTATCAGCCTCTCCCGGGTACGAGCAGTACTTC.

J is TRBJ2-1 and V is TRBV29-1; 7 nucleotides agree with TRBD2. V was pared by 7 bases and J by 8 bases, with 8 bases of the junction left unmatched. The CDR3 totals 12 residues. Germline lookup yields CDR1 SQVTM and CDR2 ANQGSEA. CDR3 sequence reads: CSAEVGGYEQFF. CDR3 coding DNA: TGCAGCGCCGAAGTGGGGGGGTATGAGCAGTTCTTC.

The chain employs TRBV19 and TRBJ1-4, with D maybe TRBD1 (6 bases). Germline loops: CDR1 LNHDA, CDR2 SQIVND (reference sequence). This CDR3 is 13 amino acids long. V lost 8 bases to trimming and J lost 6 bases, with 13 bases between them. The CDR3 protein is CASWGRGDEKLFF. For the CDR3, the DNA is TGTGCCAGTTGGGGCAGGGGTGATGAAAAACTGTTTTTT.

The CDR3: CATSSRDSSYNEQFF. CDR3 bases: TGTGCCACCAGCAGCCGGGACAGTTCCTACAATGAGCAGTTCTTC. The chain employs TRBV15 and TRBJ2-1; TRBD1 matches at 7 bases. From germline, CDR1 is LNHNV and CDR2 YYDKDF (reference sequence). CDR3 length: 15 residues. The V segment lost 3 bases and the J segment 1 base; nucleotides outside the gene matches: 3. Supplemented by reference TRBV15 and TRBJ2-1, the full variable domain reads DAMVIQNPRYQVTQFGKPVTLSCSQTLNHNVMYWYQQKSSQAPKLLFHYYDKDFNNEADTPDNFQSRRPNTSFCFLDIRSPGLGDTAMYLCATSSRDSSYNEQFFGPGTRLTVL.

The CDR3 loop is CASSQEDRGGYEQYF. CDR3 DNA: TGTGCCAGTAGCCAAGAGGACAGGGGAGGGTACGAGCAGTACTTC. The chain has TRBV19 and TRBJ2-7; 9 bases line up with TRBD1. V dropped 6 bases and J dropped 4; count of bases not matched to a gene: 10. Per the germline V gene, CDR1 is LNHDA and CDR2 is SQIVND (reference sequence). There are 15 residues in the CDR3.

This chain uses TRBV4-2 with TRBJ2-1, with 13 positions matching TRBD2. The CDR3 is 15 amino acids. Germline V gives CDR1 LGHNA, CDR2 YNFKEQ. The V and J ends lost 5 bases and 8 bases, in that order; junction bases with no gene match: 6. The CDR3 sequence is CASSARLAGGDEQFF. DNA for the CDR3: TGTGCCAGCAGCGCAAGACTAGCGGGAGGCGATGAGCAGTTCTTC.

V usage is TRBV7-8 and J usage is TRBJ1-1, with a possible D match to TRBD1 (5 bases). Trimming removed 1 base at V and 0 bases at J, with 12 bases between. Germline loops: CDR1 SGHVS, CDR2 FQNEAQ. This CDR3 is built from 16 residues. DNA of the CDR3: TGTGCCAGCAGCTTAGACCGGGGGGTCATGAACACTGAAGCTTTCTTT. Protein product: CASSLDRGVMNTEAFF. Complete variable domain (other parts from reference TRBV7-8 and TRBJ1-1): GAGVSQSPRYKVAKRGQDVALRCDPISGHVSLFWYQQALGQGPEFLTYFQNEAQLDKSGLPSDRFFAERPEGSVSTLKIQRTQQEDSAVYLCASSLDRGVMNTEAFFGQGTRLTVV.

This chain uses TRBV5-5 with TRBJ2-7; 10 bases are a match to TRBD2. Germline V gene data show CDR1 as SGHKS and CDR2 as YYEKEE (reference sequence). V was clipped by 6 bases and J by 5 bases; unmatched bases: 11. The CDR3 length is 15 residues. For the CDR3, the DNA is TGTGCCAGCAATAGGACTAGCGGCCCTGTCCACGAGCAGTACTTC. It yields the protein CASNRTSGPVHEQYF.

The CDR3 loop reads CASSRSRGGEKLFF. CDR3 bases: TGTGCCAGCTCACGGTCCAGGGGAGGGGAAAAACTGTTTTTT. J is TRBJ1-4 and V is TRBV18, with D possibly TRBD1 on 6 matching bases. V shed 4 bases and J shed 8 bases, with 14 bases lying between them. This CDR3 is built from 14 residues. Germline CDR1 is KGHSH and CDR2 is LQKENI.

The chain is built from TRBV19 and TRBJ2-1; D gene uncertain. This CDR3 spans 14 amino acids. CDR1 and CDR2 (germline): LNHDA, SQIVND (reference sequence). V lost 0 bases and J 5 bases, leaving 8 bases between the germline ends. CDR3 protein: CASSIDGEDNEQFF. The CDR3 region has the DNA TGTGCCAGTAGTATAGATGGAGAAGACAATGAGCAGTTCTTC.

This chain links TRBV9 with TRBJ1-6; 10 bases line up with TRBD1. The V gene's germline CDR1 is SGDLS and CDR2 YYNGEE. The CDR3 extends over 15 amino acids. V lost 3 bases and J lost 7; bases outside the gene matches: 4. CDR3 region: CASSEDRGSNSPLHF. CDR3 DNA sequence: TGTGCCAGCAGCGAGGACAGGGGGTCAAATTCACCCCTCCACTTT.

The chain carries TRBV28 and TRBJ2-2, with 8 bases fitting TRBD2. The trim removed 11 bases at V and 1 base at J, leaving 6 bases unmatched. This CDR3 has 14 residues. CDR1 MDHEN and CDR2 SYDVKM come from the germline V gene. The CDR3 loop is CAHSLAGNTGELFF. CDR3 DNA sequence: TGTGCCCACTCGCTAGCGGGGAACACCGGGGAGCTGTTTTTT. Full variable domain (remainder filled in from reference TRBV28 and TRBJ2-2): DVKVTQSSRYLVKRTGEKVFLECVQDMDHENMFWYRQDPGLGLRLIYFSYDVKMKEKGDIPEGYSVSREKKERFSLILESASTNQTSMYLCAHSLAGNTGELFFGEGSRLTVL.

The chain joins TRBV28 to TRBJ1-4; D unresolved. Trimming stripped 5 bases from V and 6 bases from J, with 16 bases between. Germline CDR1 and CDR2: MDHEN and SYDVKM. The CDR3 loop spans 15 amino acids. The CDR3 reads CASSDADGLYEKLFF. In nucleotides, the CDR3 is TGTGCCAGCAGTGACGCCGACGGACTGTATGAAAAACTGTTTTTT.

This clone occurred a few times. This rearrangement joins TRBV28 to TRBJ1-6; perhaps TRBD1 as D (6 bases). The V and J ends lost 2 bases and 7 bases respectively, with 18 bases between them. Germline lookup yields CDR1 MDHEN and CDR2 SYDVKM. The length of the CDR3 is 17 residues. CDR3 amino acids: CASSLLRDNSGNSPLHF. The CDR3 coding sequence is TGTGCCAGCAGTTTACTTCGGGACAACTCCGGGAATTCACCCCTCCACTTT. Full variable domain (outside the CDR3, taken from reference TRBV28 and TRBJ1-6): DVKVTQSSRYLVKRTGEKVFLECVQDMDHENMFWYRQDPGLGLRLIYFSYDVKMKEKGDIPEGYSVSREKKERFSLILESASTNQTSMYLCASSLLRDNSGNSPLHFGNGTRLTVT.

The chain recombines TRBV25-1 with TRBJ1-5; D is unresolved. The CDR3 is made up of 13 amino acids. Trimming stripped 3 bases from V and 2 bases from J, with 5 bases between. The V gene's germline CDR1 is MGHDK and CDR2 SYGVNS. CDR3 sequence reads: CASSESGNQPQHF. The CDR3 coding sequence is TGTGCCAGCAGTGAGTCGGGCAATCAGCCCCAGCATTTT.

The chain is built from TRBV7-9 and TRBJ2-5; 7 bases map to TRBD2. The CDR3 is 17 residues long. Looked up from germline, CDR1 is SEHNR and CDR2 is FQNEAQ (reference sequence). The J segment lost 0 bases and the V segment lost 6 bases, leaving 13 bases of the junction unmatched. CDR3 sequence: CASSSPRDYLYQETQYF. The CDR3 DNA reads as TGTGCCAGCAGTTCACCCCGGGACTACCTTTACCAAGAGACCCAGTACTTC.

This clone was recorded once. This chain uses TRBV28 with TRBJ1-5; D is unresolved. V gave up 3 bases and J gave up 8 bases, with 14 bases separating them. Germline V lookup: CDR1 MDHEN, CDR2 SYDVKM. The CDR3 consists of 14 residues. This CDR3 is CASSFTPGIEPQHF. CDR3 DNA: TGTGCCAGCAGTTTCACTCCTGGTATTGAGCCCCAGCATTTT.

The rearrangement uses TRBV7-3 and TRBJ2-1, with D maybe TRBD2 (7 bases). Germline values: CDR1 SGHTA, CDR2 FQGTGA. This CDR3 is 14 amino acids long. The V and J ends lost 0 bases and 9 bases respectively, with 12 bases between them. CDR3 in DNA: TGTGCCAGCAGCTTAACGGGGGGGGCGGGTGAGCAGTTCTTC. Translation: CASSLTGGAGEQFF.

The chain uses TRBV19 and TRBJ1-1; TRBD1 agrees at 11 bases. J gave up 5 bases and V 6 bases, and 2 bases lay outside the gene matches. Germline loops: CDR1 LNHDA, CDR2 SQIVND (reference sequence). The CDR3 totals 13 residues. CDR3 region: CASRGTGGTEAFF. The CDR3 DNA is TGTGCCAGTAGGGGGACAGGGGGTACTGAAGCTTTCTTT.

The J gene is TRBJ2-3, the V gene TRBV10-3, with 13 bases identical to TRBD2. The CDR3 runs to 17 residues. Germline assignment: CDR1 ENHRY and CDR2 SYGVKD. After removal of 6 bases from V and 0 bases from J, the junction contained 6 bases not matched to a gene. The CDR3 spells CAISARTSGGSTDTQYF. The DNA of the CDR3 is TGTGCCATCAGCGCCCGGACTAGCGGGGGTAGCACAGATACGCAGTATTTT.

A single count supports this clone. This chain connects TRBV7-9 to TRBJ2-2, with D perhaps matching TRBD1 (6 bases). The CDR3 spans 14 residues. Germline CDR1 is SEHNR and CDR2 is FQNEAQ (reference sequence). V was trimmed by 5 bases and J by 7 bases, leaving 14 bases between them. DNA of the CDR3: TGTGCCAGCAGCCCTGGTTGGGGACACGGGGAGCTGTTTTTT. This encodes CASSPGWGHGELFF.

The chain is built from TRBV11-2 and TRBJ2-1, with D perhaps TRBD2 (7 bases). CDR3 length: 15 amino acids. Germline assignment: CDR1 SGHAT and CDR2 FQNNGV. Trimming pared 4 bases from V and 5 bases from J, leaving 15 bases between. CDR3 sequence reads: CASSSTIGGDNEQFF. The DNA of the CDR3 is TGTGCCAGCAGCTCTACCATAGGGGGGGACAATGAGCAGTTCTTC.